These 26 T cell receptor beta chains originate from one sample sequenced in a study of CD4+ T cells in melanoma. Some clones are missing from TCRdb's copy, which holds only in-frame ones; the method was immunoSEQ multiplex PCR. Found here are around 13,000 clones, roughly two thirds of them singletons; the top ten hold about a tenth. The material sequenced was cells from a culture (not recorded whether cultured in vitro). These receptors were obtained from a human donor with melanoma.

The genes are TRBV7-6 and TRBJ1-4; 7 nucleotides line up with TRBD1. V lost 5 bases to trimming and J lost 5 bases; unmatched junction nucleotides: 14. This CDR3 spans 17 amino acids. Germline V lookup: CDR1 SGHVS, CDR2 FNYEAQ. CDR3 amino acids: CASSTGQIRGRNEKLFF. CDR3 nucleotides: TGTGCCAGCAGCACGGGACAGATTCGCGGGAGAAATGAAAAACTGTTTTTT. Filled out from reference TRBV7-6 and TRBJ1-4, the complete variable domain reads GAGVSQSPRYKVTKRGQDVALRCDPISGHVSLYWYRQALGQGPEFLTYFNYEAQQDKSGLPNDRFSAERPEGSISTLTIQRTEQRDSAMYRCASSTGQIRGRNEKLFFGSGTQLSVL.

A few counts support this clone. The rearrangement joins TRBV19 to TRBJ2-6; D might be TRBD1 or TRBD2, each matching 5 bases. The CDR3 runs 16 residues. Between the trimmed V and J ends, which lost 7 bases and 4 bases, there was a span of 17 bases. The germline gives CDR1 LNHDA, CDR2 SQIVND (reference sequence). CDR3 sequence (DNA): TGTGCCAGTAATCGCCGCCCAGGGACGGGGGCCAACGTCCTGACTTTC. Residues: CASNRRPGTGANVLTF. Full variable domain (missing parts from reference TRBV19 and TRBJ2-6): DGGITQSPKYLFRKEGQNVTLSCEQNLNHDAMYWYRQDPGQGLRLIYYSQIVNDFQKGDIAEGYSVSREKKESFPLTVTSAQKNPTAFYLCASNRRPGTGANVLTFGAGSRLTVL.

The chain carries TRBV4-1 and TRBJ2-7, with 10 positions matching TRBD2. Trimming removed 2 bases from V and 7 bases from J; junction bases left unmatched: 8. Germline CDR1 reads MGHRA; CDR2 reads YSYEKL. This CDR3 has 15 residues. CDR3 sequence (DNA): TGCGCCAGCAGCCAAAACAGCGGGGGGGCTTGGGAGCAGTACTTC. Translation gives CASSQNSGGAWEQYF.

This clone was seen more than once but under ten times. The chain is built from TRBV18 and TRBJ1-2, with no clear D. This CDR3 has 14 residues. The V end lost 2 bases, the J end lost 5 bases, and 12 bases lay between the germline ends. Germline loops: CDR1 KGHSH, CDR2 LQKENI. CDR3 DNA: TGTGCCAGCTCACCAACCGCGGACGGATATGGCTACACCTTC. The encoded protein is CASSPTADGYGYTF.

CDR3 coding DNA: TGTGCCAGCAGTTACTCGAGACAGGGCAATCAGCCCCAGCATTTT. Translating gives CASSYSRQGNQPQHF. This chain joins TRBV6-5 and TRBJ1-5; D is possibly TRBD1 (6 bases). There are 15 residues in the CDR3. Looked up from germline, CDR1 is MNHEY and CDR2 is SVGAGI. With 0 bases removed from V and 2 bases from J, the gap between germline ends came to 8 bases.

This chain links TRBV6-1 with TRBJ2-7; no reliable D call. V lost 2 bases and J lost 5, with 19 bases in between. Germline CDR1 and CDR2: MNHNS and SASEGT. The CDR3 spans 16 residues. The CDR3 nucleotides read TGTGCCAGCAGTGAAAAGAGAGCCTTGTATAGGGACGAGCAGTACTTC. It translates to CASSEKRALYRDEQYF.

The chain has TRBV5-1 and TRBJ2-2; TRBD1 is a possible D gene (6 bases). Per germline, CDR1 SGHRS and CDR2 YFSETQ. Between the trimmed V and J ends, which lost 4 bases and 4 bases, there was a span of 26 bases. This CDR3 is 19 amino acids long. The CDR3 DNA reads as TGCGCCAGCAGCCTGGGAGACAGGCCCCAGCGGTGGGGCACCGGGGAGCTGTTTTTT. This encodes CASSLGDRPQRWGTGELFF.

The V gene is TRBV2, the J gene TRBJ1-5; possibly TRBD1 for D (5 bases). CDR1 SNHLY and CDR2 FYNNEI come from the germline V gene. This CDR3 has 15 amino acids. Deletions cut 6 bases from V and 3 bases from J, with 15 bases between. CDR3 coding DNA: TGTGCCAGCAGAGCCGGCAGGGCCTACAATCAGCCCCAGCATTTT. Encoded protein: CASRAGRAYNQPQHF.

The J gene is TRBJ1-1, the V gene TRBV4-1, with a tentative D call TRBD1 (5 bases). The CDR3 consists of 15 residues. CDR1 and CDR2 from the germline V gene are MGHRA and YSYEKL. The V gene lost 3 bases and the J gene lost 7 bases, with 18 bases spanning the gap. CDR3 in amino acids: CASSHRTPGMGEAFF. CDR3 sequence (DNA): TGCGCCAGCAGCCACCGGACACCCGGAATGGGTGAAGCTTTCTTT.

This chain uses TRBV21-1 with TRBJ2-2; the table names TRBD2, a call not compared with the DNA. TRBV21-1 is termed a pseudogene. The CDR3 runs to 15 residues. The CDR3 here is CASSKAIENTGELFF. CDR3 nucleotide sequence: TGTGCCAGCAGCAAAGCGATAGAGAACACCGGGGAGCTGTTTTTT.

The chain has TRBV9 and TRBJ1-2; D gene unclear. Germline V gives CDR1 SGDLS, CDR2 YYNGEE. Between the trimmed V and J ends, which lost 0 bases and 3 bases, there was a span of 6 bases. This CDR3 has 13 residues. For the CDR3, the DNA is TGTGCCAGCAGCGTAGATCCGGACTATGGCTACACCTTC. This codes for CASSVDPDYGYTF.

The chain couples TRBV7-9 to TRBJ1-1; possible D gene TRBD1, 6 bases. The CDR3 contains 18 residues. V was cut by 1 base and J by 1 base, with 19 bases left in between. In germline, CDR1 is SEHNR, CDR2 FQNEAQ (reference sequence). The DNA of the CDR3 is TGTGCCAGCAGCTTAGTTCTGGGTAAGGGGGTATCGAACACTGAAGCTTTCTTT. Protein: CASSLVLGKGVSNTEAFF.

The genes are TRBV18 and TRBJ2-3; no reliable D call. Trimming shortened V by 6 bases and J by 3 bases, and 16 bases separated the two germline ends. Germline CDR1 reads KGHSH; CDR2 reads LQKENI. The CDR3 covers 15 residues. CDR3 nucleotides: TGTGCCAGCTCCCAGGTCCGGGCCCCGACAGATACGCAGTATTTT. It is translated as CASSQVRAPTDTQYF.

The chain combines TRBV7-3 with TRBJ2-5; TRBD1 matches at 7 bases. The CDR3 contains 13 residues. Germline CDR1 is SGHTA and CDR2 is FQGTGA. V was clipped by 5 bases and J by 4 bases; unmatched bases: 4. The CDR3 is CASSPPGGETQYF. The DNA of the CDR3 is TGTGCCAGCAGCCCCCCAGGGGGAGAGACCCAGTACTTC. Based on the CDR3 plus reference TRBV7-3 and TRBJ2-5, the full variable domain is GAGVSQTPSNKVTEKGKYVELRCDPISGHTALYWYRQSLGQGPEFLIYFQGTGAADDSGLPNDRFFAVRPEGSVSTLKIQRTERGDSAVYLCASSPPGGETQYFGPGTRLLVL.

V is TRBV6-6 and J is TRBJ1-4; D ambiguous. There are 16 residues in the CDR3. Germline assignment: CDR1 MNHNY and CDR2 SVGAGI (reference sequence). With 2 bases removed from V and 0 bases from J, the gap between germline ends came to 10 bases. The CDR3 is CASSYGPSPTNEKLFF. As DNA, the CDR3 is TGTGCCAGCAGTTACGGTCCCAGCCCAACTAATGAAAAACTGTTTTTT.

This chain connects TRBV5-1 to TRBJ2-3; no firm D call. The germline V gene encodes CDR1 SGHRS and CDR2 YFSETQ. Deletions cut 0 bases from V and 5 bases from J, with 7 bases between. The CDR3 consists of 13 residues. The CDR3 DNA reads TGCGCCAGCAGCTTGGCGGCCCGAGATACGCAGTATTTT. It encodes CASSLAARDTQYF. The full variable domain, with the rest looked up from reference TRBV5-1 and TRBJ2-3, is KAGVTQTPRYLIKTRGQQVTLSCSPISGHRSVSWYQQTPGQGLQFLFEYFSETQRNKGNFPGRFSGRQFSNSRSEMNVSTLELGDSALYLCASSLAARDTQYFGPGTRLTVL.

By share, this clone ranks as medium-sized (0.01 to 0.1%). V usage is TRBV7-2 and J usage is TRBJ2-2, with D unresolved. The CDR3 covers 15 residues. Trimming pared 3 bases from V and 3 bases from J, leaving 11 bases between. Germline CDR1 and CDR2: SGHTA and FQGNSA. The CDR3 nucleotides read TGTGCCAGCAGCTTCAAGGGAAGGGACACCGGGGAGCTGTTTTTT. Amino acids: CASSFKGRDTGELFF.

This clone came up a few times. The rearrangement links TRBV5-1 to TRBJ1-6; the match to TRBD1 covers 10 bases. The ends lost 7 bases at V and 9 bases at J; junction bases unmatched: 10. The CDR3 extends over 15 amino acids. Germline CDR1 is SGHRS and CDR2 is YFSETQ. This CDR3 is CASHYEGDRGSPLHF. CDR3 in DNA: TGCGCCAGCCATTATGAGGGGGACAGGGGTTCACCCCTCCACTTT.

This chain uses TRBV27 with TRBJ2-1, with D possibly called TRBD1 or TRBD2 (5 bases each). From germline, CDR1 is MNHEY and CDR2 SMNVEV (reference sequence). The CDR3 consists of 15 residues. Trimming cost V 4 bases and J 0 bases, with 10 bases left between them. In DNA form, the CDR3 reads TGTGCCAGCAGTTGGGACCACAGCTCCTACAATGAGCAGTTCTTC. Residues: CASSWDHSSYNEQFF.

The rearrangement links TRBV27 to TRBJ1-1; 9 nucleotides match TRBD1. V lost 4 bases, J lost 1 base, and 4 bases stayed unmatched. The CDR3 is 15 amino acids. The germline V gene encodes CDR1 MNHEY and CDR2 SMNVEV (reference sequence). CDR3: CASSSGQGKNTEAFF. CDR3 nucleotide sequence: TGTGCCAGCAGTTCGGGACAGGGCAAGAACACTGAAGCTTTCTTT.

This clone has just one count. This chain connects TRBV5-1 to TRBJ1-1, with D perhaps matching TRBD1 (5 bases). Per germline, CDR1 SGHRS and CDR2 YFSETQ. This CDR3 contains 14 residues. V lost 1 base, J lost 2 bases, and 9 bases lay in between. CDR3 DNA: TGCGCCAGCAGCTTGATGACAGAAAACACTGAAGCTTTCTTT. This gives the protein CASSLMTENTEAFF.

The chain recombines TRBV5-4 with TRBJ1-2, with a tentative D call TRBD1 (6 bases). This CDR3 region has 15 residues. The germline V gene encodes CDR1 SGHNT and CDR2 YYREEE (reference sequence). Trimming left V 4 bases short and J 3 bases short, with 16 bases between. CDR3 amino acids: CASSLGQGIYYGYTF. The CDR3 nucleotides are TGTGCCAGCAGCCTGGGGCAGGGGATTTACTATGGCTACACCTTC. The full variable domain, its missing parts supplied by reference TRBV5-4 and TRBJ1-2, is ETGVTQSPTHLIKTRGQQVTLRCSSQSGHNTVSWYQQALGQGPQFIFQYYREEENGRGNFPPRFSGLQFPNYSSELNVNALELDDSALYLCASSLGQGIYYGYTFGSGTRLTVV.

The J gene is TRBJ2-7, the V gene TRBV5-1; tentative D call: TRBD2 (6 bases). Germline-derived CDR1 and CDR2 are SGHRS and YFSETQ. The V gene lost 7 bases and the J gene lost 7 bases, with 18 bases spanning the gap. The CDR3 is 13 amino acids. The CDR3 here is CASHEGLRGEQYF. The CDR3 DNA is TGCGCCAGCCACGAGGGGCTACGGGGGGAGCAGTACTTC.

The chain combines TRBV5-1 with TRBJ1-6, with 8 bases matching TRBD1. Germline CDR1 SGHRS, CDR2 YFSETQ. The CDR3 spans 14 residues. The trim removed 4 bases at V and 8 bases at J, leaving 5 bases unmatched. In DNA form, the CDR3 reads TGCGCCAGCAGCAACAGGGGGTTATATTCACCCCTCCACTTT. This gives the protein CASSNRGLYSPLHF.

Only one count was recorded for this clone. The gene calls are TRBV12-5 and TRBJ2-3; TRBD2 matches 11 bases. The germline V gene has CDR1 LGHNT and CDR2 FRNRAP. J gave up 0 bases and V 0 bases, and 20 bases lay outside the gene matches. The CDR3 consists of 23 residues. For the CDR3, the DNA is TGTGCTAGTGGTTTGGTACCGGCTAGCGGGGGGTCCGAGGTGGTCCTTAGCACAGATACGCAGTATTTT. This sequence encodes CASGLVPASGGSEVVLSTDTQYF.

The V call is TRBV4-1, the J call TRBJ2-7; 8 bases are a match to TRBD1. Germline loops: CDR1 MGHRA, CDR2 YSYEKL. Losses at the gene ends were 0 bases for V and 1 base for J; bases not matched to a gene: 5. The CDR3 runs to 16 residues. The CDR3 DNA is TGCGCCAGCAGCCAAGATAGGGACAGGATTTCCTACGAGCAGTACTTC. Protein: CASSQDRDRISYEQYF.